A single sample is the source of the 17 T cell receptor beta chains below, sequenced in a study of cytomegalovirus exposure and HLA in healthy donors. This PCR relied on a set of 60 Vbeta primers and 13 Jbeta primers. Sequenced by immunoSEQ multiplex PCR; TCRdb stores in-frame clones only, minus some. The sample contains approximately 200,000 clones, almost 80% of which appear only once. The source material was PBMCs. These receptor sequences come from a woman aged 18-29 years in good health and CMV-seronegative.

The genes are TRBV2 and TRBJ2-3; 10 bases align to TRBD2. Germline V gene lookup returns CDR1 SNHLY and CDR2 FYNNEI. V shed 2 bases, J shed 3 bases, and the junction held 2 bases outside the gene matches. CDR3 length equals 15 residues. The CDR3 nucleotides read TGTGCCAGCAGTGAACTAGCGGGAGTAACAGATACGCAGTATTTT. Its protein is CASSELAGVTDTQYF.

The chain joins TRBV4-3 to TRBJ2-3, with 9 nucleotides matching TRBD2. The CDR3 extends over 15 amino acids. CDR1 is LGHNA, CDR2 YSLEER, per germline. After removal of 3 bases from V and 1 base from J, the junction contained 2 bases not matched to a gene. CDR3 region: CASSQRTSGTDTQYF. CDR3 sequence (DNA): TGCGCCAGCAGCCAGAGGACTAGCGGCACAGATACGCAGTATTTT.

The sample holds a few counts of this clone. CDR3 loop: CASSYRGYNEQFF. The CDR3 nucleotides are TGTGCCAGCAGCTACAGGGGTTACAATGAGCAGTTCTTC. The V gene is TRBV5-6, the J gene TRBJ2-1, with 7 bases identical to TRBD1. The CDR3 is 13 amino acids. The V segment lost 3 bases and the J segment 4 bases; nucleotides outside the gene matches: 1. Germline loops: CDR1 SGHDT, CDR2 YYEEEE.

The V gene is TRBV28, the J gene TRBJ1-5, with a tentative D call TRBD1 (5 bases). Germline values: CDR1 MDHEN, CDR2 SYDVKM. This CDR3 contains 14 residues. Trimming cost V 2 bases and J 7 bases, with 12 bases left between them. The CDR3 reads CASSLNRREQPQHF. The CDR3, as DNA: TGTGCCAGCAGTTTAAACAGGAGGGAACAGCCCCAGCATTTT.

The rearrangement links TRBV9 to TRBJ2-1; 9 bases match TRBD2. The V segment lost 0 bases and the J segment 0 bases; nucleotides outside the gene matches: 10. CDR3 length equals 19 residues. Germline V lookup: CDR1 SGDLS, CDR2 YYNGEE. CDR3 DNA sequence: TGTGCCAGCAGCGTAGAGTCTAGCGGGGCTAGTAGCTCCTACAATGAGCAGTTCTTC. Protein: CASSVESSGASSSYNEQFF.

The chain has TRBV7-9 and TRBJ1-4; D is unresolved. Germline V gene lookup returns CDR1 SEHNR and CDR2 FQNEAQ (reference sequence). CDR3 length: 16 residues. Trimming cost V 5 bases and J 8 bases, with 21 bases left between them. The CDR3 here is CASSVAQYPEVEKLFF. The DNA of the CDR3 is TGTGCCAGCAGCGTTGCTCAATACCCGGAGGTCGAAAAACTGTTTTTT. The full variable domain, with the rest looked up from reference TRBV7-9 and TRBJ1-4, is DTGVSQNPRHKITKRGQNVTFRCDPISEHNRLYWYRQTLGQGPEFLTYFQNEAQLEKSRLLSDRFSAERPKGSFSTLEIQRTEQGDSAMYLCASSVAQYPEVEKLFFGSGTQLSVL.

The rearrangement joins TRBV19 to TRBJ1-3; D is uncertain. The CDR3 has 16 amino acids. The V gene lost 3 bases and the J gene lost 0 bases, with 12 bases spanning the gap. Germline V gene data show CDR1 as LNHDA and CDR2 as SQIVND (reference sequence). The CDR3 is CASSMIGGLSGNTIYF. DNA for the CDR3: TGTGCCAGTAGTATGATCGGTGGTCTCTCTGGAAACACCATATATTTT.

This clone showed up just a few times. The chain employs TRBV15 and TRBJ2-1; 9 bases are shared with TRBD2. The CDR3 runs to 18 residues. Germline V lookup: CDR1 LNHNV, CDR2 YYDKDF (reference sequence). With 0 bases clipped from V and 3 bases from J, the junction kept 9 bases outside the gene matches. CDR3 sequence reads: CATSRDLSLAGDYNEQFF. CDR3 bases: TGTGCCACCAGCAGAGACCTCAGTTTAGCGGGGGACTACAATGAGCAGTTCTTC.

This rearrangement joins TRBV30 to TRBJ2-3; 8 bases match TRBD2. Germline V gives CDR1 GTSNPN, CDR2 SVGIG (reference sequence). The CDR3 contains 13 residues. V trimming: 7 bases; J trimming: 6 bases; junction bases outside the gene matches: 9. The CDR3 here is CAFGLAQGDTQYF. In DNA, the CDR3 is TGTGCCTTTGGACTAGCCCAGGGGGATACGCAGTATTTT.

The rearrangement joins TRBV19 to TRBJ2-5; 7 bases are a match to TRBD2. From germline, CDR1 is LNHDA and CDR2 SQIVND (reference sequence). Germline trimming cut 1 base from V and 2 bases from J; bases unmatched to any gene: 1. This CDR3 spans 14 amino acids. The DNA for the CDR3 is TGTGCCAGTAGTATAGGCGGGGGTCAAGAGACCCAGTACTTC. As protein: CASSIGGGQETQYF.

The chain carries TRBV25-1 and TRBJ2-3; TRBD1 agrees at 10 bases. From germline, CDR1 is MGHDK and CDR2 SYGVNS. The CDR3 is made up of 16 amino acids. The V and J ends lost 1 base and 2 bases, in that order; junction bases with no gene match: 3. The CDR3 here is CASSELGQGSTDTQYF. The CDR3 DNA follows: TGTGCCAGCAGTGAATTGGGACAGGGGTCCACAGATACGCAGTATTTT.

This chain uses TRBV27 with TRBJ2-3; 7 positions agree with TRBD1. J lost 5 bases, V lost 2 bases, and 7 bases had no gene match. The CDR3 contains 15 residues. Germline CDR1 and CDR2: MNHEY and SMNVEV (reference sequence). The CDR3 protein is CASSLRRGLGDTQYF. The CDR3 DNA sequence: TGTGCCAGCAGTTTACGCAGGGGGTTAGGAGATACGCAGTATTTT.

The chain has TRBV28 and TRBJ2-1; the match to TRBD1 covers 8 bases. This CDR3 contains 15 residues. Trimming cost V 2 bases and J 7 bases; bases outside gene matches: 7. Germline CDR1 and CDR2: MDHEN and SYDVKM. The CDR3 DNA follows: TGTGCCAGCAGTTTAAGGCAGGGGGCAAATAATGAGCAGTTCTTC. It translates to CASSLRQGANNEQFF.

This chain joins TRBV7-2 and TRBJ1-2, with TRBD1 identical over 10 bases. Trimming removed 2 bases from V and 5 bases from J; junction bases left unmatched: 11. This CDR3 has 17 residues. Looked up from germline, CDR1 is SGHTA and CDR2 is FQGNSA. CDR3 sequence: CASSLRSASGQGYGYTF. The CDR3 DNA reads as TGTGCCAGCAGCTTACGTTCGGCTTCGGGACAGGGGTATGGCTACACCTTC.

This clone was counted a few times. The chain has TRBV5-6 and TRBJ2-1; a possible D gene is TRBD2 (6 bases). In germline, CDR1 is SGHDT, CDR2 YYEEEE. This CDR3 is 13 amino acids long. Trimming left V 7 bases short and J 5 bases short, with 13 bases between. CDR3 region: CASLSDYNNEQFF. The CDR3 DNA reads TGTGCCAGCCTCTCGGACTATAACAATGAGCAGTTCTTC.

The chain carries TRBV9 and TRBJ2-1; 10 nucleotides align to TRBD1. The CDR3 has 18 residues. V lost 0 bases to trimming and J lost 2 bases; unmatched junction nucleotides: 8. Germline V gives CDR1 SGDLS, CDR2 YYNGEE. The CDR3 bases are TGTGCCAGCAGCGTAGTGGCGGCGGGGACAGGGGCCTACAATGAGCAGTTCTTC. Translating it yields CASSVVAAGTGAYNEQFF.

V and J are TRBV7-3 and TRBJ1-1; 7 nucleotides match TRBD1. The trim removed 4 bases at V and 2 bases at J, leaving 4 bases unmatched. The CDR3 length is 14 residues. Germline V gene sequence: CDR1 SGHTA, CDR2 FQGTGA. CDR3: CASSSTGTNTEAFF. In DNA form, the CDR3 reads TGTGCCAGCAGCTCGACAGGGACCAACACTGAAGCTTTCTTT.